The present entry profiles one TCR beta chain with its context. Autoimmune disease history or systemic immunosuppression was exclusionary. The timepoints at which blood was sampled were baseline, cycle 4 day 1, and cycle 7 day 1. The CDR3 length is 15 residues. Germline V gives CDR1 MGHDK, CDR2 SYGVNS. Trimming stripped 4 bases from V and 0 bases from J, with 9 bases between. The table came from immunoSEQ multiplex PCR; TCRdb's copy has only in-frame clones and leaves some out. The table lists some 20,000 clones, 74% of them singletons. This sample was taken from a study of OX40 agonist ivuxolimab in advanced cancers.

This TCR came from an adult with an advanced solid tumor such as melanoma, head and neck, liver or kidney cancer. This chain joins TRBV25-1 and TRBJ2-2; no clear D gene. The sequenced sample was CD4+ or CD8+ T cells sorted from blood, obtained in a trial of the OX40 agonist ivuxolimab. CDR3 DNA: TGTGCCAGCAGTGCCGAATTCTCGAACACCGGGGAGCTGTTTTTT. It specifies CASSAEFSNTGELFF.